The rows below give T cell receptor beta chains drawn from one sample of a study of T-cell memory formation after mild COVID-19. From the 5' RACE reads, TCRdb called clonotypes with MiXCR, one entry per CDR3 protein. The sample lists roughly 250,000 distinct CDR3 sequences, approximately 16% seen once, with about 3.5% in the top ten. Sequences were obtained from PBMCs or a T cell subset sorted from them (not recorded which). The receptors derive from a man aged 18 to 29 who had mild COVID-19 (a few samples of this study predate the infection). Cell type and time point are not known. The CDR3 runs from the conserved cysteine through the conserved F or W. The order of the fields is D gene, J gene, V gene, clone size, CDR3 protein, CDR3 DNA. D genes are given only for firm matches. Rows give clone size only sometimes, using once, few, many, or a class for an expanded clone.

d_gene: -
j_gene: TRBJ1-1
v_gene: TRBV6-6
abundance: few
CDR3aa: CASSQGIGGTEAFF
CDR3nt: TGTGCCAGCAGTCAGGGAATCGGTGGGACTGAAGCTTTCTTT

d_gene: -
j_gene: TRBJ2-5
v_gene: TRBV5-1
abundance: many
CDR3aa: CASSIPQETQYF
CDR3nt: TGCGCCAGCAGCATCCCACAGGAGACCCAGTACTTC

d_gene: -
j_gene: TRBJ1-4
v_gene: TRBV7-2
abundance: -
CDR3aa: CASSPHTTNEKLFF
CDR3nt: TGTGCCAGCAGCCCACACACAACTAATGAAAAACTGTTTTTT

d_gene: -
j_gene: TRBJ2-5
v_gene: TRBV20-1
abundance: few
CDR3aa: CSARDMTGGQETQYF
CDR3nt: TGCAGTGCTAGAGATATGACAGGTGGACAAGAGACCCAGTACTTC

d_gene: -
j_gene: TRBJ2-5
v_gene: TRBV10-2
abundance: -
CDR3aa: CASRWEETQYF
CDR3nt: TGCGCCAGCAGGTGGGAAGAGACCCAGTACTTC

d_gene: -
j_gene: TRBJ1-4
v_gene: TRBV9
abundance: few
CDR3aa: CASSARSATNEKLFF
CDR3nt: TGTGCCAGCAGCGCTCGCAGTGCAACTAATGAAAAACTGTTTTTT

d_gene: -
j_gene: TRBJ2-3
v_gene: TRBV5-1
abundance: -
CDR3aa: CASSLDGSDTQYF
CDR3nt: TGCGCCAGCAGCTTGGACGGGTCGGATACGCAGTATTTT

d_gene: -
j_gene: TRBJ1-2
v_gene: TRBV20-1
abundance: -
CDR3aa: CSASTGLEGYTF
CDR3nt: TGCAGTGCTAGTACGGGACTGGAGGGCTACACCTTC

d_gene: -
j_gene: TRBJ2-5
v_gene: TRBV12-3/TRBV12-4
abundance: -
CDR3aa: CASSLRRQQETQYF
CDR3nt: TGTGCCAGCAGTTTAAGGCGTCAGCAAGAGACCCAGTACTTC

d_gene: -
j_gene: TRBJ2-7
v_gene: TRBV20-1
abundance: -
CDR3aa: CSAQKGGYEQYF
CDR3nt: TGCAGTGCCCAGAAGGGAGGTTACGAGCAGTACTTC

d_gene: -
j_gene: TRBJ1-5
v_gene: TRBV13
abundance: -
CDR3aa: CASSPSRSQPQHF
CDR3nt: TGTGCCAGCAGCCCGTCCCGCAGTCAGCCCCAGCATTTT

d_gene: TRBD1
j_gene: TRBJ2-3
v_gene: TRBV27
abundance: many
CDR3aa: CASSSPFDRADTQYF
CDR3nt: TGTGCCAGCAGTTCTCCGTTCGACAGGGCAGATACGCAGTATTTT

d_gene: TRBD1
j_gene: TRBJ1-5
v_gene: TRBV30
abundance: few
CDR3aa: CAWSADRGYQPQHF
CDR3nt: TGTGCCTGGAGCGCAGACAGGGGTTACCAGCCCCAGCATTTT

d_gene: TRBD1
j_gene: TRBJ1-1
v_gene: TRBV6-5
abundance: -
CDR3aa: CASSTGQGAPWFVFF
CDR3nt: TGTGCCAGCAGTACCGGACAGGGGGCTCCGTGGTTTGTTTTCTTT

d_gene: -
j_gene: TRBJ2-7
v_gene: TRBV19
abundance: few
CDR3aa: CASSDRTSYEQYF
CDR3nt: TGTGCCAGTAGTGACAGAACCTCCTACGAGCAGTACTTC

d_gene: -
j_gene: TRBJ2-1
v_gene: TRBV7-3
abundance: few
CDR3aa: CASSLTGYNEQFF
CDR3nt: TGTGCCAGCAGCTTAACCGGATACAATGAGCAGTTCTTC

d_gene: -
j_gene: TRBJ1-2
v_gene: TRBV18
abundance: -
CDR3aa: CASSPVAYGYTF
CDR3nt: TGTGCCAGCTCCCCTGTTGCCTATGGCTACACCTTC

d_gene: -
j_gene: TRBJ1-6
v_gene: TRBV28
abundance: few
CDR3aa: CASSVLNSPLHF
CDR3nt: TGTGCCAGCAGTGTACTCAATTCACCCCTCCACTTT

d_gene: TRBD1
j_gene: TRBJ1-1
v_gene: TRBV19
abundance: -
CDR3aa: CASSSGTGIEWDTEAFF
CDR3nt: TGTGCCAGTAGTTCCGGGACAGGGATCGAATGGGACACTGAAGCTTTCTTT

d_gene: -
j_gene: TRBJ1-5
v_gene: TRBV6-6
abundance: few
CDR3aa: CASSYSDIYQPQHF
CDR3nt: TGTGCCAGCAGTTACTCGGACATTTATCAGCCCCAGCATTTT

d_gene: TRBD2
j_gene: TRBJ2-1
v_gene: TRBV6-2/TRBV6-3
abundance: -
CDR3aa: CASSYPRLAGTYNEQFF
CDR3nt: TGTGCCAGCAGTTACCCCCGACTAGCGGGGACCTACAATGAGCAGTTCTTC

d_gene: -
j_gene: TRBJ1-2
v_gene: TRBV3-1
abundance: -
CDR3aa: CASSPLGVAGYTF
CDR3nt: TGTGCCAGCAGCCCCCTCGGGGTGGCTGGCTACACCTTC

d_gene: -
j_gene: TRBJ1-2
v_gene: TRBV6-5
abundance: many
CDR3aa: CASTNSGRGAYGYTF
CDR3nt: TGTGCCAGCACCAACTCGGGCAGGGGAGCCTATGGCTACACCTTC

d_gene: TRBD1
j_gene: TRBJ1-2
v_gene: TRBV12-3/TRBV12-4
abundance: -
CDR3aa: CASRDQGAPGYTF
CDR3nt: TGTGCCAGCAGGGACCAGGGGGCGCCCGGCTACACCTTC

d_gene: -
j_gene: TRBJ2-7
v_gene: TRBV18
abundance: -
CDR3aa: CASSLQRRYEEQYF
CDR3nt: TGTGCCAGCTCACTGCAGAGAAGATACGAAGAGCAGTACTTC

d_gene: TRBD2
j_gene: TRBJ2-3
v_gene: TRBV5-4
abundance: few
CDR3aa: CASSVRGGATDTQYF
CDR3nt: TGTGCCAGCAGCGTGCGGGGGGGCGCCACAGATACGCAGTATTTT

d_gene: TRBD2
j_gene: TRBJ2-5
v_gene: TRBV5-1
abundance: -
CDR3aa: CASSLVSGGPGVETQYF
CDR3nt: TGCGCCAGCAGCCTCGTTAGCGGGGGGCCGGGGGTTGAGACCCAGTACTTC

d_gene: -
j_gene: TRBJ2-6
v_gene: TRBV28
abundance: -
CDR3aa: CASSAALRGANVLTF
CDR3nt: TGTGCCAGCAGTGCCGCGCTCCGCGGGGCCAACGTCCTGACTTTC

d_gene: -
j_gene: TRBJ2-3
v_gene: TRBV9
abundance: few
CDR3aa: CASGPDTQYF
CDR3nt: TGTGCCAGCGGTCCAGATACGCAGTATTTT

d_gene: TRBD1
j_gene: TRBJ1-2
v_gene: TRBV5-1
abundance: many
CDR3aa: CASSPTGPDGYTF
CDR3nt: TGCGCCAGCAGCCCGACAGGGCCCGATGGCTACACCTTC

d_gene: TRBD2
j_gene: TRBJ2-4
v_gene: TRBV20-1
abundance: -
CDR3aa: CSAEPGGNIQYF
CDR3nt: TGCAGTGCCGAACCCGGGGGGAACATTCAGTACTTC

d_gene: -
j_gene: TRBJ1-5
v_gene: TRBV23-1
abundance: few
CDR3aa: CASSHPGTSNQPQHF
CDR3nt: TGCGCCAGCAGCCATCCGGGGACCAGCAATCAGCCCCAGCATTTT

d_gene: -
j_gene: TRBJ1-3
v_gene: TRBV7-2
abundance: few
CDR3aa: CASSGQSSGNTIYF
CDR3nt: TGTGCCAGCAGTGGGCAGAGCTCTGGAAACACCATATATTTT

d_gene: TRBD2
j_gene: TRBJ2-1
v_gene: TRBV10-3
abundance: few
CDR3aa: CAITRLAGNEQFF
CDR3nt: TGTGCCATCACAAGACTAGCGGGGAATGAGCAGTTCTTC

d_gene: TRBD2
j_gene: TRBJ2-4
v_gene: TRBV28
abundance: few
CDR3aa: CASNSGGEDIQYF
CDR3nt: TGTGCCAGCAATTCGGGGGGAGAGGACATTCAGTACTTC

d_gene: -
j_gene: TRBJ2-3
v_gene: TRBV24-1
abundance: -
CDR3aa: CATQGRSTDTQYF
CDR3nt: TGTGCCACCCAAGGGAGGAGCACAGATACGCAGTATTTT

d_gene: -
j_gene: TRBJ1-3
v_gene: TRBV7-2
abundance: few
CDR3aa: CASSLGGFATGNTIYF
CDR3nt: TGTGCCAGCAGCTTGGGAGGTTTTGCGACTGGAAACACCATATATTTT

d_gene: -
j_gene: TRBJ2-3
v_gene: TRBV29-1
abundance: -
CDR3aa: CSVGRDLDTQYF
CDR3nt: TGCAGCGTTGGTCGGGACTTGGATACGCAGTATTTT

d_gene: -
j_gene: TRBJ1-6
v_gene: TRBV12-3/TRBV12-4
abundance: -
CDR3aa: CASSLSPAGPLHF
CDR3nt: TGTGCCAGCAGTTTATCCCCCGCCGGACCCCTCCACTTT

d_gene: -
j_gene: TRBJ2-7
v_gene: TRBV7-9
abundance: many
CDR3aa: CASSRLGDRSYEQYF
CDR3nt: TGTGCCAGCAGCCGCCTTGGGGATCGCTCCTACGAGCAGTACTTC

d_gene: -
j_gene: TRBJ2-4
v_gene: TRBV6-6
abundance: -
CDR3aa: CASSYDMAKENIQYF
CDR3nt: TGTGCCAGCAGTTACGATATGGCGAAGGAAAACATTCAGTACTTC

d_gene: TRBD2
j_gene: TRBJ2-5
v_gene: TRBV9
abundance: -
CDR3aa: CASSLREASGEETQYF
CDR3nt: TGTGCCAGCAGCCTAAGGGAGGCTAGCGGCGAAGAGACCCAGTACTTC

d_gene: TRBD1
j_gene: TRBJ2-5
v_gene: TRBV9
abundance: many
CDR3aa: CASSGQGRETQYF
CDR3nt: TGTGCCAGCAGCGGACAGGGTCGGGAGACCCAGTACTTC

d_gene: TRBD2
j_gene: TRBJ2-4
v_gene: TRBV3-1
abundance: many
CDR3aa: CASSLRGGNIQYF
CDR3nt: TGTGCCAGCAGCCTTCGGGGGGGAAACATTCAGTACTTC

d_gene: -
j_gene: TRBJ2-6
v_gene: TRBV12-3/TRBV12-4
abundance: -
CDR3aa: CASSLRTGANVLTF
CDR3nt: TGTGCCAGCAGTTTAAGGACAGGGGCCAACGTCCTGACTTTC

d_gene: TRBD2
j_gene: TRBJ2-1
v_gene: TRBV4-3
abundance: -
CDR3aa: CASSQTSGGPNEQFF
CDR3nt: TGCGCCAGCAGCCAAACTAGCGGGGGCCCCAATGAGCAGTTCTTC

d_gene: TRBD2
j_gene: TRBJ2-5
v_gene: TRBV9
abundance: -
CDR3aa: CASSVGLAGDTGYQETQYF
CDR3nt: TGTGCCAGCAGCGTAGGGCTAGCGGGGGACACCGGATATCAAGAGACCCAGTACTTC

d_gene: -
j_gene: TRBJ2-5
v_gene: TRBV20-1
abundance: -
CDR3aa: CSAPPRETQYF
CDR3nt: TGCAGTGCTCCCCCTCGGGAGACCCAGTACTTC

d_gene: -
j_gene: TRBJ2-1
v_gene: TRBV4-3
abundance: -
CDR3aa: CASSQAPGRFSPEQFF
CDR3nt: TGCGCCAGCAGCCAAGCCCCAGGTCGGTTTTCGCCTGAGCAGTTCTTC

d_gene: -
j_gene: TRBJ1-1
v_gene: TRBV29-1
abundance: -
CDR3aa: CSGHRNTEAFF
CDR3nt: TGCAGCGGACACCGAAACACTGAAGCTTTCTTT

d_gene: -
j_gene: TRBJ2-1
v_gene: TRBV24-1
abundance: -
CDR3aa: CATGGSSYNEQFF
CDR3nt: TGTGCCACCGGGGGCAGTTCCTACAATGAGCAGTTCTTC

d_gene: -
j_gene: TRBJ2-5
v_gene: TRBV27
abundance: -
CDR3aa: CASGVGTQYF
CDR3nt: TGTGCCAGCGGTGTAGGGACCCAGTACTTC

d_gene: -
j_gene: TRBJ2-6
v_gene: TRBV4-3
abundance: few
CDR3aa: CASSFGGLRSGANVLTF
CDR3nt: TGCGCCAGCAGTTTCGGGGGGCTTAGATCTGGGGCCAACGTCCTGACTTTC

d_gene: -
j_gene: TRBJ1-2
v_gene: TRBV12-3/TRBV12-4
abundance: few
CDR3aa: CASSFASYGYTF
CDR3nt: TGTGCCAGCAGTTTTGCAAGCTATGGCTACACCTTC

d_gene: -
j_gene: TRBJ2-2
v_gene: TRBV6-5
abundance: few
CDR3aa: CASSYTGLGGELFF
CDR3nt: TGTGCCAGCAGTTACACCGGGTTGGGTGGGGAGCTGTTTTTT